The sequence of this TCR beta chain was determined in a study of blood T cells in healthy people across ages. This clonotype was seen more than once but under ten times. One end of the junction varies from germline; a read error may be responsible. Then a second PCR, running about 6 to 12 cycles, was carried out with a sample-barcoded 5' primer and a J-beta primer mix. Each CDR3 protein gets one entry after TCRdb re-called the 5' RACE reads with MiXCR. The table includes just under 750,000 distinct CDR3 sequences, around a fifth detected once. This CDR3 has 15 residues. The germline V gene has CDR1 SGHAT and CDR2 FQNNGV.

The sample consisted of blood. The sequence was collected from a man aged 70-80 years in good health. The gene calls are TRBV11-2 and TRBJ1-1, with 7 nucleotides matching TRBD1. This CDR3 is CTSRRTRGLVGEAFF. The CDR3 DNA follows: TGTACCAGCAGGCGAACGAGGGGGCTCGTGGGTGAAGCTTTCTTT.